This T cell receptor beta chain was sequenced in a study of cytomegalovirus exposure and HLA in healthy donors. Study details: A previous analysis identified 117 million unique TCR beta sequences derived from about 180 million T cells. Study conclusions and caveats: The investigators catalogued 180 or so TCR beta chains as cytomegalovirus-associated. Most subjects had HLA-A and HLA-B alleles reportedly predicted accurately by TCR beta sequences. The likely origin of a cluster of highly shared sequence variants was a sequencing artifact.

On this clone: Its antigen is as yet unknown.

Germline V gene sequence: CDR1 SGHTA, CDR2 FQGTGA. The CDR3 has 16 amino acids. Unmatched junction bases numbered 3, after V lost 5 bases and J lost 2 bases. Primers for the PCR totalled 60 Vbeta and 13 Jbeta. Sequencing used immunoSEQ multiplex PCR; TCRdb keeps in-frame clones, though not all of them. The sample consists of approximately 200,000 clones, more than 75% of them appearing once. This chain uses TRBV7-3 with TRBJ2-3; TRBD2 matches 14 bases. The sequence derives from a woman between 45 and 60 years old in good health and CMV-seropositive. Sequencing was carried out using PBMCs. This chain's CDR3 is CASSPGLAGDTDTQYF. CDR3 DNA sequence: TGTGCCAGCAGCCCGGGACTAGCGGGAGACACAGATACGCAGTATTTT.